Presented here are 9 T cell receptor beta chains from one specimen sequenced in a study of blood T cell repertoires in COVID-19. Some clones are missing from TCRdb's copy, which holds only in-frame ones; the method was immunoSEQ multiplex PCR. The profile shows fewer than 250,000 clones, roughly four fifths of them singletons. Sequenced sample: PBMCs or T cells enriched from blood (not recorded which). Source of these receptors: a woman in her 40s who had been exposed to COVID-19.

The rearrangement joins TRBV19 to TRBJ1-2; tentatively, D is TRBD1 (6 bases). The V gene's germline CDR1 is LNHDA and CDR2 SQIVND (reference sequence). The CDR3 consists of 13 residues. V lost 6 bases, J lost 5 bases, and 13 bases lay in between. The CDR3: CASRLPGQYGYTF. The CDR3 coding sequence is TGTGCCAGTAGACTTCCGGGACAATATGGCTACACCTTC.

V gene TRBV11-2 combines with J gene TRBJ1-6, with D possibly TRBD1 on 5 matching bases. The germline V and J ends were trimmed by 3 bases and 7 bases, with 7 bases remaining between them. CDR3 size: 13 residues. The germline V gene has CDR1 SGHAT and CDR2 FQNNGV. Here the CDR3 DNA reads TGTGCCAGCAGCTTCACAGGCAATTCACCCCTCCACTTT. Its translation: CASSFTGNSPLHF. Full variable domain (missing parts from reference TRBV11-2 and TRBJ1-6): EAGVAQSPRYKIIEKRQSVAFWCNPISGHATLYWYQQILGQGPKLLIQFQNNGVVDDSQLPKDRFSAERLKGVDSTLKIQPAKLEDSAVYLCASSFTGNSPLHFGNGTRLTVT.

The chain is built from TRBV4-2 and TRBJ1-1, with TRBD1 matching over 10 bases. Germline V gives CDR1 LGHNA, CDR2 YNFKEQ. V was clipped by 0 bases and J by 4 bases; unmatched bases: 2. The CDR3 consists of 15 residues. CDR3 residues: CASSQEGDRGTEAFF. The CDR3 DNA is TGTGCCAGCAGCCAAGAAGGGGACAGGGGCACTGAAGCTTTCTTT.

J is TRBJ2-7 and V is TRBV11-2; possibly TRBD2 for D (6 bases). Trimming pared 1 base from V and 4 bases from J, leaving 23 bases between. CDR1 SGHAT and CDR2 FQNNGV come from the germline V gene. The CDR3 has 18 residues. Here the CDR3 reads CASSLGPAGLVVRYEQYF. For the CDR3, the DNA is TGTGCCAGCAGCTTAGGTCCGGCGGGGTTGGTGGTTAGGTACGAGCAGTACTTC.

The chain employs TRBV13 and TRBJ2-7; 8 bases align to TRBD1. V trimming: 2 bases; J trimming: 6 bases; junction bases outside the gene matches: 9. Germline V gene lookup returns CDR1 PRHDT and CDR2 FYEKMQ (reference sequence). The CDR3 spans 15 residues. Written as DNA, the CDR3 is TGTGCCAGCAGCTTACGAGGACAGGGACAAGGCGAGCAGTACTTC. Residues: CASSLRGQGQGEQYF.

This clone appeared a single time. V and J are TRBV28 and TRBJ1-6; D might be TRBD1 (5 bases). Germline CDR1 reads MDHEN; CDR2 reads SYDVKM. Deletions cut 2 bases from V and 4 bases from J, with 15 bases between. The CDR3 is 17 residues long. The CDR3 is CASSLGVSTEYNSPLHF. CDR3 in DNA: TGTGCCAGCAGTTTAGGGGTCTCGACAGAATATAATTCACCCCTCCACTTT.

The rearrangement uses TRBV5-1 and TRBJ1-6, with a weak D call TRBD1 (5 bases). The V gene's germline CDR1 is SGHRS and CDR2 YFSETQ. V shed 3 bases and J shed 11 bases, with 12 bases lying between them. The CDR3 is 13 amino acids. The CDR3 nucleotides read TGCGCCAGCAGCTCTACAGGAGATCCACCCCTCCACTTT. Its translation: CASSSTGDPPLHF.

The V call is TRBV28, the J call TRBJ1-2; 8 positions match TRBD1. There are 12 residues in the CDR3. Germline values: CDR1 MDHEN, CDR2 SYDVKM. V trimming: 10 bases; J trimming: 8 bases; junction bases outside the gene matches: 9. Here the CDR3 DNA reads TGTGCCACCAGAGGACAGGGCGGCGGCTACACCTTC. Amino acid sequence: CATRGQGGGYTF.

V is TRBV5-1 and J is TRBJ1-2; no firm D call. Trimming cost V 2 bases and J 6 bases, with 14 bases left between them. CDR3 size: 14 residues. CDR1 is SGHRS, CDR2 YFSETQ, per germline. In DNA, the CDR3 is TGCGCCAGCAGCTTAAGTCAGGTCGGCGATGGCTACACCTTC. Its translation is CASSLSQVGDGYTF.